Each of the 5 T cell receptor beta chains below was sequenced from the same sample in a study of T cell repertoires in cytomegalovirus infection. TCRdb independently ran MiXCR on the reads; one entry per CDR3 protein. Here the sample spans roughly 600,000 distinct CDR3 sequences, about 24% being singletons. Sequenced input: CD8+ T cells from PBMCs. The receptors stem from a human donor in good health (CMV status not recorded). Some clones in this sample may be carry-over from other donors' samples.

A note on this clonotype: One junction end disagrees with the germline gene, perhaps due to a read error. This chain joins TRBV6-2 or TRBV6-3 and TRBJ2-1; 7 nucleotides agree with TRBD2. The CDR3 is 12 amino acids. CDR1 is MNHEY, CDR2 SVGEGT, per germline. Written as DNA, the CDR3 is TGTACCAGCGGGGCGGCCTACAATGAGCAGTTCTTC. Its translation is CTSGAAYNEQFF.

The V and J genes are TRBV2 and TRBJ2-7, with D unclear. Trimming removed 0 bases from V and 1 base from J, with 10 bases in between. In germline, CDR1 is SNHLY, CDR2 FYNNEI. This CDR3 comprises 15 residues. CDR3 sequence (DNA): TGTGCCAGCAGTGAAGCGCTTCCCCCGTCCTACGAGCAGTACGTC. Its protein product is CASSEALPPSYEQYV.

The chain links TRBV6-2 or TRBV6-3 to TRBJ1-2; D not certain. The CDR3 totals 15 residues. Trimming cost V 2 bases and J 6 bases, with 16 bases left between them. Germline V lookup: CDR1 MNHEY, CDR2 SVGEGT. CDR3 amino acids: CASSYGTALADGYTF. CDR3 DNA: TGTGCCAGCAGTTACGGTACAGCCTTAGCCGATGGCTACACCTTC.

This clonotype showed up just a few times. The rearrangement joins TRBV27 to TRBJ2-1; 8 bases fit TRBD2. The CDR3 covers 17 residues. Trimming at V came to 5 bases and at J to 9 bases, leaving 18 bases not matched to a gene. Germline lookup yields CDR1 MNHEY and CDR2 SMNVEV (reference sequence). CDR3 residues: CASSPATGLALGSEQFF. CDR3 nucleotides: TGTGCCAGCAGTCCCGCGACTGGACTAGCTTTAGGCAGTGAGCAGTTCTTC.

In its sample, this clonotype was seen many times. The genes are TRBV10-3 and TRBJ2-6; no firm D call. Germline V CDR1 and CDR2: ENHRY, SYGVKD. The CDR3 spans 15 residues. Trimming cost V 3 bases and J 4 bases, with 10 bases left between them. CDR3 nucleotides: TGTGCCATCAGTGACCGGGTCTACGGGGCCAACGTCCTGACTTTC. Encoded protein: CAISDRVYGANVLTF.